This TCR beta chain was identified during a study of shared clonotypes between healthy human individuals. Study details: The composition of the donors was a couple of women and a few men aged 18 to 49. Each donor's CD4 naive and CD4 memory cells filled three plates apiece, CD8 naive two, and CD8 memory one.

At a deep level, the assay was run. Profiled with immunoSEQ multiplex PCR; TCRdb holds only in-frame clones, not every one. The sample records more than 90,000 clones, roughly two thirds being singletons. Germline V lookup: CDR1 SGDLS, CDR2 YYNGEE. The CDR3 loop spans 14 amino acids. V was cut by 7 bases and J by 2 bases, with 16 bases left in between. What was sequenced was memory CD8+ T cells sorted from blood. Subset of the sample: CD45RO+ cells pooled with CCR7-negative TemRA cells. The rearrangement joins TRBV9 to TRBJ2-7; D is unclear. The origin of this receptor is a man aged 25 to 45 in good health. Here the CDR3 DNA reads TGTGCCAGCGCATTCGCTCCGGGTGCCTACGAGCAGTACTTC. Amino acid sequence: CASAFAPGAYEQYF. The full variable domain, with the rest looked up from reference TRBV9 and TRBJ2-7, is DSGVTQTPKHLITATGQRVTLRCSPRSGDLSVYWYQQSLDQGLQFLIQYYNGEERAKGNILERFSAQQFPDLHSELNLSSLELGDSALYFCASAFAPGAYEQYFGPGTRLTVT.